This TCR beta chain was identified during a study of neurological immune-mediated disorders. A single record per CDR3 protein comes from TCRdb applying MiXCR to the 5' RACE reads. Of tens of thousands of distinct CDR3 sequences detected, more than 5% appear once; the ten largest clones hold 1.4% to 1.5%. This clonotype was counted at least ten times. V gave up 6 bases and J gave up 5 bases; unmatched junction bases: 12. CDR3 length equals 15 residues. The clonotype originates from a woman aged 18-29 years with multiple sclerosis. Specimen: CD4+ T cells from blood. This chain uses TRBV12-3 or TRBV12-4 with TRBJ1-1, with TRBD1 matching over 7 bases. CDR3 in DNA: TGTGCCAGCAGCCGGGAGAGACAGGGCAGGACTGAAGCTTTCTTT. Protein: CASSRERQGRTEAFF.